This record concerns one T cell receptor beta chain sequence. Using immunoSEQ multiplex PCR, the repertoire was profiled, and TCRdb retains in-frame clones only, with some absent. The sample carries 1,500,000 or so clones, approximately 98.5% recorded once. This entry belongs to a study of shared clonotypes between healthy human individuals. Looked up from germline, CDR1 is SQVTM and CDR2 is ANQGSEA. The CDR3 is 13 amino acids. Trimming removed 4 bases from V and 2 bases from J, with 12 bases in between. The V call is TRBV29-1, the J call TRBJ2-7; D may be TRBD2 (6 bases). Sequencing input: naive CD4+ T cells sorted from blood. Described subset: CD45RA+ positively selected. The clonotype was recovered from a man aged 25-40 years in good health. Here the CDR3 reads CSVAREFPYEQYF. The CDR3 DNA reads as TGCAGCGTTGCCCGGGAGTTTCCCTACGAGCAGTACTTC.